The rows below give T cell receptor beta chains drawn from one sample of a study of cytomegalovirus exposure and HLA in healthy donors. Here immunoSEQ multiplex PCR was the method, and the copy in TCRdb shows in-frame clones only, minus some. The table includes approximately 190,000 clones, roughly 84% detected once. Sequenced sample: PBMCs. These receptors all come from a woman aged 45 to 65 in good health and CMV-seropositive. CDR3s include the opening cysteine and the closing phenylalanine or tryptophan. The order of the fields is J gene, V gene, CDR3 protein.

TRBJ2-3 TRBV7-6 CASSWGGGTDTQYF
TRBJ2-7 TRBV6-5 CASRRDRGSYEQYF
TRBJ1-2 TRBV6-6 CASSYLGQGGSYGYTF
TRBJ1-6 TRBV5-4 CASSLPGQGYSPLHF
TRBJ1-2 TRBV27 CASSLGGTGSLGGYTF
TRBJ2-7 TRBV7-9 CSSSFVGAAYEQYF
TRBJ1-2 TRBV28 CATRTGLGYTF
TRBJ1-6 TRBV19 CASSQGGSYNSPLHF
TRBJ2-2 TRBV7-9 CSSSQIDRLGTGELFF
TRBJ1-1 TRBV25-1 CASIGHTTEAFF
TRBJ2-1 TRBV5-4 CASSRGLAVDNEQFF
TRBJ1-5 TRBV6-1 CASIEGYQPQHF
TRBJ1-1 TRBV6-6 CASSQSGTEAFF
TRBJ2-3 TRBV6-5 CASSKRDRGTDTQYF
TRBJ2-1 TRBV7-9 CSSSHGGGPDNEQFF
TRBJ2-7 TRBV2 CASRGAAYEQYF
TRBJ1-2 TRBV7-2 CASSSSGTGLLGYTF
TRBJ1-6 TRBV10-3 CAISESLGRRAPLHF
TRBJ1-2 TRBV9 CASSPGGRNYGYTF
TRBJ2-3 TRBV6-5 CASMWGTGSDTQYF
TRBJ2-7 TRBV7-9 CASSLGGGGAAEQYF
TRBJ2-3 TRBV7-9 CASSLDTSGGATDTQYF
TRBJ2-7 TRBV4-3 CASSPGQTYEQYF
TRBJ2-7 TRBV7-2 CASSLRTGREQYF
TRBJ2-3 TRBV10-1 CASSEAGRRGTDTQYF